Listed below are T cell receptor beta chains from one sample, sequenced in a study of patients and donors after allogeneic stem cell transplantation. TCRdb reanalysed the RT-PCR reads using MiXCR and keeps one entry per CDR3 protein. The sample records roughly 190,000 distinct CDR3 sequences, less than 45% being singletons. The sample was blood, either unsorted or a sorted T cell fraction (not recorded which). The receptors originated from a human donor who was either an allogeneic HSCT recipient or a stem cell or donor lymphocyte infusion donor (not recorded which). It is not recorded whose cells these are; they may come from a transplant donor. CDR3s include the opening cysteine and the closing phenylalanine or tryptophan. A D gene is named only where the DNA matches it firmly. Expanded clones are given a class, and other clones once, few, many or no size at all.

v_call: TRBV6-5
clone_size: -
j_call: TRBJ2-1
d_call: TRBD1
cdr3_aa: CASSKRPGTGWDNEQFF
cdr3_nt: TGTGCCAGCAGTAAGAGACCCGGGACAGGGTGGGACAATGAGCAGTTCTTC

v_call: TRBV12-3/TRBV12-4
clone_size: -
j_call: TRBJ2-7
d_call: -
cdr3_aa: CASSLLAGYYEQYF
cdr3_nt: TGTGCCAGCAGTCTCTTAGCCGGGTACTACGAGCAGTACTTC

v_call: TRBV12-3/TRBV12-4
clone_size: -
j_call: TRBJ2-3
d_call: -
cdr3_aa: CASSLLGSSTDTQYF
cdr3_nt: TGTGCCAGCAGTCTACTGGGTTCTAGCACAGATACGCAGTATTTT

v_call: TRBV5-1
clone_size: few
j_call: TRBJ2-3
d_call: -
cdr3_aa: CASSSDTDTQYF
cdr3_nt: TGCGCCAGCAGCTCGGACACAGATACGCAGTATTTT

v_call: TRBV12-3/TRBV12-4
clone_size: -
j_call: TRBJ1-4
d_call: TRBD1
cdr3_aa: CASSSTGGLGEKLFF
cdr3_nt: TGTGCCAGCAGTTCAACAGGGGGCCTAGGGGAAAAACTGTTTTTT

v_call: TRBV30
clone_size: -
j_call: TRBJ1-1
d_call: -
cdr3_aa: CAWSLVNTEAFF
cdr3_nt: TGTGCCTGGAGTTTGGTGAACACTGAAGCTTTCTTT

v_call: TRBV20-1
clone_size: -
j_call: TRBJ2-4
d_call: TRBD2
cdr3_aa: CSARVPGGVAKNIQYF
cdr3_nt: TGCAGTGCTAGAGTCCCGGGGGGAGTTGCCAAAAACATTCAGTACTTC

v_call: TRBV4-1
clone_size: -
j_call: TRBJ2-3
d_call: TRBD2
cdr3_aa: CASSQSQGGLASDTQYF
cdr3_nt: TGCGCCAGCAGCCAATCACAGGGGGGACTAGCGTCAGATACGCAGTATTTT

v_call: TRBV20-1
clone_size: -
j_call: TRBJ2-7
d_call: TRBD2
cdr3_aa: CSAHSGRANEQYF
cdr3_nt: TGCAGTGCTCATAGCGGGAGGGCAAACGAGCAGTACTTC

v_call: TRBV5-6
clone_size: once
j_call: TRBJ2-2
d_call: -
cdr3_aa: CASSSRTVSTTGELFF
cdr3_nt: TGTGCCAGCAGCTCAAGGACAGTATCTACCACCGGGGAGCTGTTTTTT

v_call: TRBV5-1
clone_size: -
j_call: TRBJ2-3
d_call: -
cdr3_aa: CASRRSLTDTQYF
cdr3_nt: TGCGCCAGCAGGAGAAGTCTCACAGATACGCAGTATTTT

v_call: TRBV10-3
clone_size: -
j_call: TRBJ1-2
d_call: -
cdr3_aa: CAINNAGSDSPYYGYTF
cdr3_nt: TGTGCCATAAACAACGCCGGCTCGGACAGCCCTTACTATGGCTACACCTTC

v_call: TRBV5-1
clone_size: -
j_call: TRBJ2-2
d_call: -
cdr3_aa: CASTVPPGELFF
cdr3_nt: TGCGCCAGCACCGTCCCTCCCGGGGAGCTGTTTTTT

v_call: TRBV21-1
clone_size: few
j_call: TRBJ1-5
d_call: -
cdr3_aa: CASSKARRFFGRQPQHF
cdr3_nt: TGTGCCAGCAGCAAAGCTCGACGGTTTTTCGGGAGACAGCCCCAGCATTTT

v_call: TRBV12-3/TRBV12-4
clone_size: once
j_call: TRBJ1-2
d_call: -
cdr3_aa: CASSLRPVGYTF
cdr3_nt: TGTGCCAGCAGTTTAAGGCCAGTAGGCTACACCTTC

v_call: TRBV28
clone_size: -
j_call: TRBJ1-1
d_call: -
cdr3_aa: CASSLFEAFF
cdr3_nt: TGTGCCAGCAGTCTCTTTGAAGCTTTCTTT

v_call: TRBV5-1
clone_size: -
j_call: TRBJ2-2
d_call: TRBD1
cdr3_aa: CASSLGTGDRTGELFF
cdr3_nt: TGCGCCAGCAGCTTGGGGACAGGGGATCGGACCGGGGAGCTGTTTTTT

v_call: TRBV7-3
clone_size: few
j_call: TRBJ2-4
d_call: TRBD2
cdr3_aa: CASSLTGTSGRNIQYF
cdr3_nt: TGTGCCAGCAGCTTAACCGGGACTAGCGGGAGGAACATTCAGTACTTC

v_call: TRBV5-1
clone_size: few
j_call: TRBJ1-1
d_call: -
cdr3_aa: CASSLPTRDAEAFF
cdr3_nt: TGCGCCAGCAGCTTACCAACCCGGGACGCTGAAGCTTTCTTT

v_call: TRBV3-1
clone_size: few
j_call: TRBJ2-7
d_call: TRBD2
cdr3_aa: CASSQEQRDLEQYF
cdr3_nt: TGTGCCAGCAGCCAAGAACAGCGGGATCTCGAGCAGTACTTC

v_call: TRBV4-2
clone_size: -
j_call: TRBJ2-7
d_call: -
cdr3_aa: CASSQDSNEQYF
cdr3_nt: TGTGCCAGCAGCCAAGACAGTAACGAGCAGTACTTC

v_call: TRBV11-1
clone_size: -
j_call: TRBJ2-2
d_call: TRBD2
cdr3_aa: CASSSGTSGFTGELFF
cdr3_nt: TGTGCCAGCAGCTCAGGAACTAGCGGTTTCACCGGGGAGCTGTTTTTT

v_call: TRBV5-1
clone_size: many
j_call: TRBJ1-1
d_call: -
cdr3_aa: CASSGYGGGGTEAFF
cdr3_nt: TGCGCCAGCAGCGGTTACGGGGGCGGCGGCACTGAAGCTTTCTTT

v_call: TRBV7-6
clone_size: many
j_call: TRBJ1-4
d_call: -
cdr3_aa: CASSLGTDEKLFF
cdr3_nt: TGTGCCAGCAGCCTAGGAACCGATGAAAAACTGTTTTTT

v_call: TRBV15
clone_size: -
j_call: TRBJ1-1
d_call: -
cdr3_aa: CATSREVRDLNTEAFF
cdr3_nt: TGTGCCACCAGCAGAGAGGTCAGGGACCTGAACACTGAAGCTTTCTTT

v_call: TRBV27
clone_size: -
j_call: TRBJ1-5
d_call: -
cdr3_aa: CASSLVLGGNQPQHF
cdr3_nt: TGTGCCAGCAGTTTAGTGTTAGGGGGCAATCAGCCCCAGCATTTT

v_call: TRBV28
clone_size: -
j_call: TRBJ1-3
d_call: -
cdr3_aa: CASSLAVAGNTIYF
cdr3_nt: TGTGCCAGCAGTTTGGCCGTAGCGGGAAACACCATATATTTT

v_call: TRBV12-3/TRBV12-4
clone_size: -
j_call: TRBJ2-3
d_call: -
cdr3_aa: CASSLASGQRFTDTQYF
cdr3_nt: TGTGCCAGCAGTTTAGCCAGCGGACAGAGATTCACAGATACGCAGTATTTT

v_call: TRBV7-9
clone_size: -
j_call: TRBJ2-3
d_call: -
cdr3_aa: CASSRQGLHTDTQYF
cdr3_nt: TGTGCCAGCAGCCGACAGGGACTCCACACAGATACGCAGTATTTT

v_call: TRBV6-2/TRBV6-3
clone_size: -
j_call: TRBJ2-3
d_call: -
cdr3_aa: CASSYTGGGPDTQYF
cdr3_nt: TGTGCCAGCAGTTACACAGGAGGTGGTCCAGATACGCAGTATTTT

v_call: TRBV28
clone_size: few
j_call: TRBJ1-2
d_call: TRBD1
cdr3_aa: CASSFPDRGPYGYTF
cdr3_nt: TGTGCCAGCAGTTTCCCGGACAGGGGTCCTTATGGCTACACCTTC

v_call: TRBV28
clone_size: few
j_call: TRBJ1-5
d_call: -
cdr3_aa: CASITRVSNQPQHF
cdr3_nt: TGTGCCAGCATCACCAGGGTTAGCAATCAGCCCCAGCATTTT

v_call: TRBV12-3/TRBV12-4
clone_size: -
j_call: TRBJ2-4
d_call: -
cdr3_aa: CASSFEGRGPLQNIQYF
cdr3_nt: TGTGCCAGCAGTTTTGAAGGTCGCGGGCCGCTCCAAAACATTCAGTACTTC

v_call: TRBV29-1
clone_size: -
j_call: TRBJ2-1
d_call: TRBD2
cdr3_aa: CSALTLAGEEQFF
cdr3_nt: TGCAGCGCCCTTACTTTAGCGGGAGAAGAACAGTTCTTC

v_call: TRBV5-1
clone_size: few
j_call: TRBJ2-3
d_call: TRBD2
cdr3_aa: CASSLGLAGTTDTQYF
cdr3_nt: TGCGCCAGCAGCTTGGGGCTAGCGGGGACCACAGATACGCAGTATTTT

v_call: TRBV6-5
clone_size: -
j_call: TRBJ2-3
d_call: TRBD2
cdr3_aa: CASRGLAGGSDTQYF
cdr3_nt: TGTGCCAGCAGGGGACTAGCGGGTGGGTCAGATACGCAGTATTTT

v_call: TRBV12-3/TRBV12-4
clone_size: -
j_call: TRBJ2-7
d_call: TRBD2
cdr3_aa: CASRGLGYEQYF
cdr3_nt: TGTGCCAGCAGAGGACTAGGCTACGAGCAGTACTTC

v_call: TRBV9
clone_size: few
j_call: TRBJ1-3
d_call: -
cdr3_aa: CASSVGSSSGNTIYF
cdr3_nt: TGTGCCAGCAGCGTAGGGAGTAGCTCTGGAAACACCATATATTTT

v_call: TRBV10-3
clone_size: few
j_call: TRBJ1-1
d_call: -
cdr3_aa: CAIRDKVNTEAFF
cdr3_nt: TGTGCCATCAGGGACAAGGTGAACACTGAAGCTTTCTTT

v_call: TRBV29-1
clone_size: -
j_call: TRBJ1-1
d_call: -
cdr3_aa: CSVVHTRDPEAFF
cdr3_nt: TGCAGCGTTGTACATACCCGGGACCCTGAAGCTTTCTTT

v_call: TRBV5-1
clone_size: -
j_call: TRBJ2-1
d_call: TRBD1
cdr3_aa: CASSPGQRYNEQFF
cdr3_nt: TGCGCCAGTTCCCCGGGACAGAGGTACAATGAGCAGTTCTTC

v_call: TRBV3-1
clone_size: -
j_call: TRBJ1-3
d_call: -
cdr3_aa: CASSQLGPSNGNTIYF
cdr3_nt: TGTGCCAGCAGCCAACTGGGACCCTCTAATGGAAACACCATATATTTT

v_call: TRBV12-3/TRBV12-4
clone_size: medium-sized
j_call: TRBJ1-5
d_call: -
cdr3_aa: CASTEGGGNQPQHF
cdr3_nt: TGTGCCAGCACCGAGGGGGGGGGCAATCAGCCCCAGCATTTT

v_call: TRBV5-6
clone_size: -
j_call: TRBJ1-2
d_call: -
cdr3_aa: CASSLAVVYNYGYTF
cdr3_nt: TGTGCCAGCAGCTTGGCAGTGGTTTACAACTATGGCTACACCTTC

v_call: TRBV9
clone_size: -
j_call: TRBJ2-1
d_call: -
cdr3_aa: CASSPAGPRNNEQFF
cdr3_nt: TGTGCCAGCAGCCCAGCCGGACCCCGCAACAATGAGCAGTTCTTC

v_call: TRBV30
clone_size: few
j_call: TRBJ2-7
d_call: -
cdr3_aa: CAWRLPGLGGEQYF
cdr3_nt: TGTGCCTGGAGGCTCCCGGGACTGGGGGGAGAGCAGTACTTC

v_call: TRBV20-1
clone_size: -
j_call: TRBJ2-7
d_call: TRBD1
cdr3_aa: CSAHRGRYVEQYF
cdr3_nt: TGCAGTGCACACAGGGGGCGATATGTCGAGCAGTACTTC

v_call: TRBV29-1
clone_size: few
j_call: TRBJ2-7
d_call: TRBD1
cdr3_aa: CSALPGGDREQYF
cdr3_nt: TGCAGCGCCCTCCCAGGGGGCGACCGAGAGCAGTACTTC

v_call: TRBV12-3/TRBV12-4
clone_size: few
j_call: TRBJ2-7
d_call: -
cdr3_aa: CASGEDSTYEQYF
cdr3_nt: TGTGCCAGCGGGGAGGACTCCACCTACGAGCAGTACTTC

v_call: TRBV5-1
clone_size: few
j_call: TRBJ1-2
d_call: TRBD1
cdr3_aa: CASSETGGDGYTF
cdr3_nt: TGCGCCAGCAGTGAGACAGGGGGCGATGGCTACACCTTC

v_call: TRBV20-1
clone_size: -
j_call: TRBJ1-1
d_call: -
cdr3_aa: CSARAVGAEAFF
cdr3_nt: TGCAGTGCTAGAGCGGTGGGGGCGGAAGCTTTCTTT

v_call: TRBV7-2
clone_size: -
j_call: TRBJ2-1
d_call: TRBD1
cdr3_aa: CASSSTGTGGFPSYNEQFF
cdr3_nt: TGTGCCAGCAGCTCGACAGGGACAGGGGGCTTTCCCTCCTACAATGAGCAGTTCTTC

v_call: TRBV6-5
clone_size: -
j_call: TRBJ2-7
d_call: TRBD1
cdr3_aa: CASSYSPGGRYEQYF
cdr3_nt: TGTGCCAGCAGTTACTCGCCAGGGGGCCGCTACGAGCAGTACTTC

v_call: TRBV9
clone_size: once
j_call: TRBJ2-7
d_call: TRBD1
cdr3_aa: CASSVEGTVSYYEQYF
cdr3_nt: TGTGCCAGCAGCGTAGAAGGGACAGTCTCTTACTACGAGCAGTACTTC

v_call: TRBV28
clone_size: once
j_call: TRBJ2-5
d_call: -
cdr3_aa: CASTWGVIETQYF
cdr3_nt: TGTGCCAGCACCTGGGGGGTAATAGAGACCCAGTACTTC

v_call: TRBV12-3/TRBV12-4
clone_size: -
j_call: TRBJ1-1
d_call: -
cdr3_aa: CASSPTPQHGQNTEAFF
cdr3_nt: TGTGCCAGCAGTCCCACCCCCCAACACGGGCAGAACACTGAAGCTTTCTTT

v_call: TRBV6-5
clone_size: -
j_call: TRBJ2-7
d_call: -
cdr3_aa: CASNRAGTAYEQYF
cdr3_nt: TGTGCCAGCAACAGAGCGGGGACAGCCTACGAGCAGTACTTC